A single sample is the source of the 23 T cell receptor beta chains below, sequenced in a study of blood T cell repertoires in COVID-19. Data came from immunoSEQ multiplex PCR; TCRdb stores just in-frame clones and leaves some out. Seen here are about 73,000 clones, 65% to 90% observed once, and the top ten hold roughly 6%. Sample: peripheral blood. Source of these receptors: a woman between 55 and 75 years old with acute or convalescent COVID-19.

J is TRBJ2-3 and V is TRBV24-1; 16 bases agree with TRBD2. This CDR3 comprises 21 residues. Germline V gene lookup returns CDR1 KGHDR and CDR2 SFDVKD. Losses at the gene ends were 0 bases for V and 2 bases for J; bases not matched to a gene: 10. DNA for the CDR3: TGTGCCACCAGTGATTTGGACTGCGGGACTAGCGGGGGGGACCCCACAGATACGCAGTATTTT. Translating it yields CATSDLDCGTSGGDPTDTQYF.

This rearrangement joins TRBV19 to TRBJ1-2; 11 positions match TRBD1. Germline V gene data show CDR1 as LNHDA and CDR2 as SQIVND (reference sequence). Trimming took 7 bases from V and 5 from J; bases not matched to a gene: 9. The CDR3 covers 15 residues. CDR3 region: CASKRVGQGAYGYTF. The CDR3 DNA reads as TGTGCCAGTAAGAGGGTTGGACAGGGGGCTTATGGCTACACCTTC. Complete variable domain (other parts from reference TRBV19 and TRBJ1-2): DGGITQSPKYLFRKEGQNVTLSCEQNLNHDAMYWYRQDPGQGLRLIYYSQIVNDFQKGDIAEGYSVSREKKESFPLTVTSAQKNPTAFYLCASKRVGQGAYGYTFGSGTRLTVV.

This clone was detected only once. The chain couples TRBV5-6 to TRBJ1-1; D ambiguous. Trimming took 1 base from V and 1 from J, leaving 2 bases between them. This CDR3 is 12 amino acids long. Germline values: CDR1 SGHDT, CDR2 YYEEEE. The CDR3 DNA is TGTGCCAGCAGCTTGCAGAACACTGAAGCTTTCTTT. Protein sequence: CASSLQNTEAFF.

This chain uses TRBV9 with TRBJ2-2, with D perhaps matching TRBD1 (6 bases). Germline V CDR1 and CDR2: SGDLS, YYNGEE. The V and J ends lost 0 bases and 0 bases respectively, with 6 bases between them. The CDR3 is 15 residues long. CDR3 nucleotide sequence: TGTGCCAGCAGCGTAGCAGGGGCGAACACCGGGGAGCTGTTTTTT. Translated, it gives CASSVAGANTGELFF.

V usage is TRBV6-4 and J usage is TRBJ2-2, with D possibly being TRBD2 (6 bases). V lost 3 bases, J lost 4 bases, and 9 bases lay in between. The germline V gene has CDR1 MRHNA and CDR2 SNTAGT. The CDR3 consists of 14 residues. CDR3 sequence (DNA): TGTGCCAGCAGTGAGGGACTTATCACCGGGGAGCTGTTTTTT. Translated: CASSEGLITGELFF.

The J gene is TRBJ1-1, the V gene TRBV3-1 (or the pseudogene TRBV3-2); TRBD1 is a possible D gene (6 bases). V was clipped by 3 bases and J by 8 bases, with 10 bases between them. Germline V CDR1 and CDR2: LGHDT, YNNKEL (reference sequence). CDR3 length: 12 amino acids. CDR3 in DNA: TGTGCCAGCAGCCATCGCGGACAGGAAGCTTTCTTT. This encodes CASSHRGQEAFF.

This clone was seen a handful of times. The rearrangement links TRBV4-1 to TRBJ1-2, with a possible D match to TRBD1 (5 bases). Germline V lookup: CDR1 MGHRA, CDR2 YSYEKL. Trimming cost V 4 bases and J 2 bases, with 11 bases left between them. CDR3 size: 14 residues. Written as DNA, the CDR3 is TGCGCCAGCAGCCCTAGGGGTTTAAACTATGGCTACACCTTC. Residues: CASSPRGLNYGYTF.

V and J are TRBV21-1 and TRBJ1-1; whether TRBD1, the table's D call, matches the DNA was not checked. TRBV21-1 is a listed pseudogene. The CDR3 sequence is 16 residues long. CDR3 DNA: TGTGCCAGCAGCCCTCGACAGGGACTGGCTGACACTGAAGCTTTCTTT. Translating it yields CASSPRQGLADTEAFF.

The J gene is TRBJ2-7, the V gene TRBV27, with TRBD2 identical over 10 bases. The CDR3 has 14 amino acids. Germline CDR1 and CDR2: MNHEY and SMNVEV (reference sequence). Unmatched junction bases numbered 2, after V lost 6 bases and J lost 0 bases. As DNA, the CDR3 is TGTGCCAGCAGGGTAGCGGGGGGCTCCTACGAGCAGTACTTC. The encoded protein is CASRVAGGSYEQYF.

There are a few counts of this clone. CDR3 nucleotides: TGTGCCAGCAGCTTGGTCGACAGACTTAACTATGGCTACACCTTC. Encoded protein: CASSLVDRLNYGYTF. The chain uses TRBV5-6 and TRBJ1-2; tentatively, D is TRBD1 (5 bases). V lost 0 bases, J lost 1 base, and 10 bases lay in between. The germline CDR1 and CDR2 sequences are SGHDT and YYEEEE. The CDR3 contains 15 residues.

V usage is TRBV5-6 and J usage is TRBJ1-5, with 8 bases that match TRBD1. In germline, CDR1 is SGHDT, CDR2 YYEEEE. CDR3 size: 18 residues. Germline trimming cut 0 bases from V and 3 bases from J; bases unmatched to any gene: 11. The DNA for the CDR3 is TGTGCCAGCAGCTTGGCTGGGGGGGCAGGGGGCAACAATCAGCCCCAGCATTTT. Protein: CASSLAGGAGGNNQPQHF. The entire variable domain, with the rest obtained from reference TRBV5-6 and TRBJ1-5, is as follows: DAGVTQSPTHLIKTRGQQVTLRCSPKSGHDTVSWYQQALGQGPQFIFQYYEEEERQRGNFPDRFSGHQFPNYSSELNVNALLLGDSALYLCASSLAGGAGGNNQPQHFGDGTRLSIL.

This chain links TRBV7-9 with TRBJ2-7, with TRBD2 matching 11 bases. This CDR3 spans 14 amino acids. V lost 5 bases, J lost 2 bases, and 2 bases stayed unmatched. Germline CDR1 and CDR2: SEHNR and FQNEAQ (reference sequence). The CDR3 loop reads CASSSSGGAYEQYF. CDR3 coding DNA: TGTGCCAGCAGCAGTAGCGGGGGGGCCTACGAGCAGTACTTC.

The V and J genes are TRBV3-1 (or the pseudogene TRBV3-2) and TRBJ2-4; 10 positions match TRBD2. J was trimmed by 6 bases and V by 6 bases; bases with no gene match: 8. The germline gives CDR1 LGHDT, CDR2 YNNKEL (reference sequence). CDR3 length: 15 amino acids. CDR3 sequence (DNA): TGTGCCAGCAGTCAAAAGAGCGGGGGGGGAAACATTCAGTACTTC. It is translated as CASSQKSGGGNIQYF.

The gene calls are TRBV19 and TRBJ1-2; no firm D call. V lost 3 bases and J 7 bases, leaving 9 bases between the germline ends. This CDR3 contains 12 residues. CDR1 is LNHDA, CDR2 SQIVND, per germline (reference sequence). CDR3 coding DNA: TGTGCCAGTAGTATCCGAGGGAGTGGCTACACCTTC. Residues: CASSIRGSGYTF.

This clone was observed a handful of times. The chain uses TRBV30 and TRBJ1-6, with unresolved D. V was cut by 2 bases and J by 7 bases, with 9 bases left in between. Looked up from germline, CDR1 is GTSNPN and CDR2 is SVGIG (reference sequence). CDR3 length: 13 amino acids. The CDR3 reads CAWSTSRNSPLHF. Written as DNA, the CDR3 is TGTGCCTGGAGTACGTCGAGAAATTCACCCCTCCACTTT.

The chain recombines TRBV19 with TRBJ1-5; perhaps TRBD1 as D (6 bases). Germline assignment: CDR1 LNHDA and CDR2 SQIVND (reference sequence). The CDR3 covers 15 residues. V gave up 6 bases and J gave up 0 bases, with 12 bases separating them. The CDR3 DNA is TGTGCCAGTAGGGGCAGGGGCTATAGCAATCAGCCCCAGCATTTT. It codes for CASRGRGYSNQPQHF.

The rearrangement joins TRBV7-6 to TRBJ1-2; D unclear. V lost 2 bases, J lost 2 bases, and 15 bases lay in between. CDR1 and CDR2 (germline): SGHVS, FNYEAQ. CDR3 size: 16 residues. The CDR3 spells CASSLSKGAPNYGYTF. In DNA form, the CDR3 reads TGTGCCAGCAGCTTAAGTAAGGGAGCCCCGAACTATGGCTACACCTTC.

The CDR3 protein is CSVSGGGATGDGYTF. CDR3 nucleotide sequence: TGCAGCGTGTCGGGAGGGGGCGCCACGGGGGATGGCTACACCTTC. J is TRBJ1-2 and V is TRBV29-1; TRBD1 matches 7 bases. Trimming at V came to 6 bases and at J to 6 bases, leaving 16 bases not matched to a gene. The CDR3 is made up of 15 amino acids. CDR1 is SQVTM and CDR2 is ANQGSEA in the germline V gene.

This chain connects TRBV27 to TRBJ2-5; 9 nucleotides line up with TRBD1. The CDR3 length is 14 residues. The V gene's germline CDR1 is MNHEY and CDR2 SMNVEV (reference sequence). V gave up 4 bases and J gave up 5 bases; unmatched junction bases: 5. For the CDR3, the DNA is TGTGCCAGCAGTTCGGGACAGGGTGGCGAGACCCAGTACTTC. This sequence encodes CASSSGQGGETQYF.

This rearrangement joins TRBV15 to TRBJ1-2; D is possibly TRBD1 (5 bases). CDR1 and CDR2 from the germline V gene are LNHNV and YYDKDF (reference sequence). The CDR3 covers 16 residues. V was clipped by 1 base and J by 3 bases, with 15 bases between them. CDR3: CATSRVAGLNDYGYTF. In DNA form, the CDR3 reads TGTGCCACCAGCAGAGTGGCAGGGCTTAATGACTATGGCTACACCTTC.

The chain joins TRBV19 to TRBJ2-1, with 8 bases identical to TRBD1. Unmatched junction bases numbered 16, after V lost 5 bases and J lost 1 base. CDR1 is LNHDA, CDR2 SQIVND, per germline (reference sequence). The CDR3 covers 19 residues. The CDR3 region has the DNA TGTGCCAGTAGTGCTAGCTCGAGCGGACAGGGAGTATCCTACAATGAGCAGTTCTTC. Protein product: CASSASSSGQGVSYNEQFF.

In its sample, this clone was seen once. The chain uses TRBV19 and TRBJ2-3; TRBD2 is a possible D gene (6 bases). V lost 0 bases to trimming and J lost 9 bases, with 16 bases between them. Germline loops: CDR1 LNHDA, CDR2 SQIVND (reference sequence). The CDR3 is made up of 15 amino acids. CDR3 amino acids: CASSIEGTSRGTQYF. The DNA of the CDR3 is TGTGCCAGTAGTATAGAAGGGACTTCCCGGGGGACGCAGTATTTT.

The chain combines TRBV15 with TRBJ1-5, with D perhaps matching TRBD1 (6 bases). Germline V gene lookup returns CDR1 LNHNV and CDR2 YYDKDF (reference sequence). V lost 0 bases and J lost 7, with 13 bases in between. The CDR3 spans 15 residues. CDR3 coding DNA: TGTGCCACCAGCAGAGAAGCAGGGGCGGACCAGCCCCAGCATTTT. Translated: CATSREAGADQPQHF.